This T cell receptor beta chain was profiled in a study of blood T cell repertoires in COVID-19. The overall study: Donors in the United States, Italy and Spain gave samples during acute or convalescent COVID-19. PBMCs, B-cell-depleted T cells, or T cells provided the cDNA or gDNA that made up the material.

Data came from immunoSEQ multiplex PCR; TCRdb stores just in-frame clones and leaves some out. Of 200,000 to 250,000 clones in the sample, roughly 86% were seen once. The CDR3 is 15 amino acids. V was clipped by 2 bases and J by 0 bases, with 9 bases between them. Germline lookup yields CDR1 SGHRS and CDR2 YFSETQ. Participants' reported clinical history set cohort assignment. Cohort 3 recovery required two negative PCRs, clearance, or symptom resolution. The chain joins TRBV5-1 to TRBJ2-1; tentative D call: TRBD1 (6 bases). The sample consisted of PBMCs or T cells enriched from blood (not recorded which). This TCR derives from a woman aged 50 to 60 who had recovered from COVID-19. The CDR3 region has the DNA TGCGCCAGCAGCTTAGAGGACAGCTCCTACAATGAGCAGTTCTTC. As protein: CASSLEDSSYNEQFF.